A single sample is the source of the 25 T cell receptor beta chains below, sequenced in a study of blood T cell repertoires in COVID-19. Assay: immunoSEQ multiplex PCR; the TCRdb copy retains only in-frame clones and omits some. The sample yields under 350,000 clones, about 80% seen once. The sample comprised peripheral blood. The receptors shown here come from a woman aged 45-60 years who had recovered from COVID-19.

The J gene is TRBJ2-7, the V gene TRBV5-1; tentatively, D is TRBD2 (5 bases). Germline loops: CDR1 SGHRS, CDR2 YFSETQ. The CDR3 is made up of 13 amino acids. Deletions cut 0 bases from V and 2 bases from J, with 6 bases between. In DNA, the CDR3 is TGCGCCAGCAGCTTGGACGGGACCTACGAGCAGTACTTC. It specifies CASSLDGTYEQYF.

The chain joins TRBV7-3 to TRBJ1-2, with D tentatively TRBD1 (5 bases). V was trimmed by 1 base and J by 3 bases, leaving 12 bases between them. There are 15 residues in the CDR3. Germline V gene data show CDR1 as SGHTA and CDR2 as FQGTGA. The CDR3 DNA is TGTGCCAGCAGCTTAATGGGCAGGGCCGACTATGGCTACACCTTC. This encodes CASSLMGRADYGYTF.

The DNA of the CDR3 is TGTGCCAGCAGCTTAGCCGCGGCGGCAGAGCAGTACTTC. Translated, it gives CASSLAAAAEQYF. The rearrangement joins TRBV7-2 to TRBJ2-7; D gene unclear. Per the germline V gene, CDR1 is SGHTA and CDR2 is FQGNSA. V was trimmed by 0 bases and J by 7 bases, leaving 10 bases between them. The CDR3 contains 13 residues.

In its sample, this clone was seen a few times. V is TRBV7-4 and J is TRBJ2-7, with D maybe TRBD2 (7 bases). The CDR3 is 14 residues long. Germline CDR1 is SGHVT and CDR2 is SQSDAQ. The V end lost 5 bases, the J end lost 2 bases, and 13 bases lay between the germline ends. The CDR3 region is CASSPRGAAYEQYF. CDR3 sequence (DNA): TGTGCCAGCAGCCCTCGGGGGGCGGCCTACGAGCAGTACTTC.

V gene TRBV19 combines with J gene TRBJ2-5, with a weak D call TRBD2 (6 bases). V lost 6 bases to trimming and J lost 5 bases, with 19 bases between them. The CDR3 consists of 15 residues. CDR1 is LNHDA, CDR2 SQIVND, per germline (reference sequence). The CDR3 nucleotides are TGTGCCAGTAGGCCCGGGCCTCAAAGCGGGGAGACCCAGTACTTC. This gives the protein CASRPGPQSGETQYF.

This chain joins TRBV7-2 and TRBJ1-2; TRBD1 matches at 8 bases. V gave up 4 bases and J gave up 2 bases; unmatched junction bases: 3. Germline CDR1 and CDR2: SGHTA and FQGNSA. The CDR3 runs to 14 residues. The CDR3 spells CASSYNRGNYGYTF. In DNA form, the CDR3 reads TGTGCCAGCAGCTACAACAGGGGGAACTATGGCTACACCTTC.

The chain has TRBV12-3 or TRBV12-4 and TRBJ2-7; no reliable D call. The length of the CDR3 is 11 residues. The V end lost 5 bases, the J end lost 2 bases, and 4 bases lay between the germline ends. The CDR3 protein is CASSRTYEQYF. For the CDR3, the DNA is TGTGCCAGCAGTCGTACCTACGAGCAGTACTTC.

In its sample, this clone was seen once. This rearrangement joins TRBV3-1 (or the pseudogene TRBV3-2) to TRBJ2-7; TRBD2 might be the D (5 bases). Germline V gene sequence: CDR1 LGHDT, CDR2 YNNKEL (reference sequence). Trimming pared 5 bases from V and 0 bases from J, leaving 17 bases between. The CDR3 totals 16 residues. The CDR3 protein is CASSGELGPLSYEQYF. Here the CDR3 DNA reads TGTGCCAGCAGCGGGGAACTAGGCCCCCTCTCCTACGAGCAGTACTTC.

This clone is a singleton in its sample. The chain recombines TRBV7-9 with TRBJ1-1; 8 bases are a match to TRBD1. The trim removed 5 bases at V and 3 bases at J, leaving 2 bases unmatched. This CDR3 region has 13 residues. The germline gives CDR1 SEHNR, CDR2 FQNEAQ (reference sequence). DNA of the CDR3: TGTGCCAGCAGCGGACAGGGTGACACTGAAGCTTTCTTT. Translation gives CASSGQGDTEAFF.

V is TRBV6-2 or TRBV6-3 and J is TRBJ2-7, with D perhaps matching TRBD1 (6 bases). The CDR3 loop spans 15 amino acids. CDR1 MNHEY and CDR2 SVGEGT come from the germline V gene. Trimming shortened V by 6 bases and J by 2 bases, and 17 bases separated the two germline ends. In nucleotides, the CDR3 is TGTGCCAGCAGCTCACTCCCGACAGGTACCTACGAGCAGTACTTC. Translated: CASSSLPTGTYEQYF.

V and J are TRBV29-1 and TRBJ2-5, with unresolved D. The V gene lost 5 bases and the J gene lost 1 base, with 8 bases spanning the gap. Germline CDR1 and CDR2: SQVTM and ANQGSEA. The CDR3 is 12 amino acids. This CDR3 reads CSVRELQETQYF. The CDR3 nucleotides read TGCAGCGTTCGAGAGCTCCAAGAGACCCAGTACTTC.

The V call is TRBV7-3, the J call TRBJ2-6; no clear D gene. The CDR3 length is 16 residues. Germline CDR1 and CDR2: SGHTA and FQGTGA. V was shortened by 5 bases and J by 0 bases, with 11 bases between the two germline ends. This CDR3 is CASSPTLVSGANVLTF. The CDR3 nucleotides read TGTGCCAGCAGCCCGACACTGGTCTCTGGGGCCAACGTCCTGACTTTC.

The genes are TRBV11-3 and TRBJ1-3; D gene unclear. CDR1 SGHNT and CDR2 YENEEA come from the germline V gene. CDR3 size: 15 residues. The V gene lost 3 bases and the J gene lost 2 bases, with 11 bases spanning the gap. The CDR3 is CASSLDGEAGNTIYF. The CDR3 nucleotides read TGTGCCAGCAGCTTGGACGGGGAAGCTGGAAACACCATATATTTT. The complete variable domain, with remaining parts taken from reference TRBV11-3 and TRBJ1-3, reads EAGVVQSPRYKIIEKKQPVAFWCNPISGHNTLYWYLQNLGQGPELLIRYENEEAVDDSQLPKDRFSAERLKGVDSTLKIQPAELGDSAVYLCASSLDGEAGNTIYFGEGSWLTVV.

The chain is built from TRBV27 and TRBJ1-1, with 11 positions matching TRBD1. Germline trimming cut 8 bases from V and 4 bases from J; bases unmatched to any gene: 6. Germline values: CDR1 MNHEY, CDR2 SMNVEV (reference sequence). This CDR3 has 14 residues. DNA of the CDR3: TGTGCCAGCCGCGAGGGGACAGGGGGCACTGAAGCTTTCTTT. Residues: CASREGTGGTEAFF.

J is TRBJ1-1 and V is TRBV7-9; D remains ambiguous. Germline CDR1 is SEHNR and CDR2 is FQNEAQ (reference sequence). Trimming stripped 7 bases from V and 1 base from J, with 7 bases between. There are 12 residues in the CDR3. CDR3 protein: CASNTQNTEAFF. The CDR3, as DNA: TGTGCCAGCAACACCCAGAACACTGAAGCTTTCTTT.

The chain recombines TRBV15 with TRBJ2-5; TRBD1 is a possible D gene (5 bases). The V and J ends lost 3 bases and 5 bases respectively, with 13 bases between them. From germline, CDR1 is LNHNV and CDR2 YYDKDF (reference sequence). CDR3 length: 14 residues. The CDR3 protein is CATSRGLDGETQYF. CDR3 coding DNA: TGTGCCACCAGCAGGGGGCTAGACGGGGAGACCCAGTACTTC.

This rearrangement joins TRBV27 to TRBJ2-3; 9 bases fit TRBD2. Germline values: CDR1 MNHEY, CDR2 SMNVEV (reference sequence). The V segment lost 5 bases and the J segment 5 bases; nucleotides outside the gene matches: 14. CDR3 size: 17 residues. CDR3 protein: CASSLNTAREGGDTQYF. The CDR3 DNA sequence: TGTGCCAGCAGTCTCAACACTGCGCGGGAGGGGGGAGATACGCAGTATTTT.

As concerns this clone: This sample includes further DNA sequences coding for the same CDR3. The rearrangement joins TRBV28 to TRBJ1-2, with 8 nucleotides matching TRBD1. V shed 6 bases, J shed 4 bases, and the junction held 4 bases outside the gene matches. This CDR3 is built from 13 residues. CDR1 and CDR2 (germline): MDHEN, SYDVKM. CDR3 DNA: TGTGCCAGCAGCCCAGGGGGCGGCTATGGCTACACCTTC. This codes for CASSPGGGYGYTF.

The chain links TRBV28 to TRBJ1-2, with 10 bases that match TRBD1. Per germline, CDR1 MDHEN and CDR2 SYDVKM. Trimming at V came to 5 bases and at J to 3 bases, leaving 6 bases not matched to a gene. This CDR3 comprises 15 residues. CDR3 bases: TGTGCCAGCAGTCGAGACAGGGGGCTATACTATGGCTACACCTTC. Residues: CASSRDRGLYYGYTF.

This clone was observed once. The chain recombines TRBV6-5 with TRBJ2-3, with D tentatively TRBD2 (7 bases). The CDR3 is 15 residues long. The germline CDR1 and CDR2 sequences are MNHEY and SVGAGI. Trimming took 6 bases from V and 1 from J, leaving 14 bases between them. The CDR3 bases are TGTGCCAGCAGGCCCCGGGGGGCCCGCACAGATACGCAGTATTTT. Protein sequence: CASRPRGARTDTQYF.

In this sample, this clone turned up once. This chain uses TRBV14 with TRBJ2-3; D gene ambiguous. The CDR3 contains 14 residues. The germline V gene has CDR1 SGHDN and CDR2 FVKESK. The V end lost 8 bases, the J end lost 3 bases, and 15 bases lay between the germline ends. The CDR3 DNA sequence: TGTGCCAGCCATCCCGGGTATGGGACAGATACGCAGTATTTT. It specifies CASHPGYGTDTQYF.

The chain couples TRBV27 to TRBJ2-5; D is perhaps TRBD2 (5 bases). There are 15 residues in the CDR3. V was pared by 1 base and J by 2 bases, with 11 bases between. Germline V gene sequence: CDR1 MNHEY, CDR2 SMNVEV (reference sequence). CDR3 nucleotides: TGTGCCAGCAGTTTATGGGTCGAGCGGCAAGAGACCCAGTACTTC. Translating it yields CASSLWVERQETQYF.

The J gene is TRBJ2-7, the V gene TRBV28; D might be TRBD2 (6 bases). CDR1 is MDHEN and CDR2 is SYDVKM in the germline V gene. This CDR3 spans 17 amino acids. Trimming pared 4 bases from V and 3 bases from J, leaving 22 bases between. The CDR3 reads CASSSPRASERVYEQYF. The CDR3 DNA follows: TGTGCCAGCAGTTCCCCTCGGGCTAGCGAGAGGGTCTACGAGCAGTACTTC.

The chain carries TRBV19 and TRBJ2-5; D not certain. The CDR3 sequence is 11 residues long. Between the trimmed V and J ends, which lost 5 bases and 3 bases, there was a span of 4 bases. The germline V gene has CDR1 LNHDA and CDR2 SQIVND (reference sequence). CDR3 nucleotide sequence: TGTGCCAGTAGTCTAAAAGAGACCCAGTACTTC. Amino acids: CASSLKETQYF.

The gene calls are TRBV4-1 and TRBJ1-1, with unresolved D. Germline V gene sequence: CDR1 MGHRA, CDR2 YSYEKL. The CDR3 covers 14 residues. Trimming left V 5 bases short and J 0 bases short, with 10 bases between. As DNA, the CDR3 is TGCGCCAGCAGCTCACAGAGACTGAACACTGAAGCTTTCTTT. Amino acids: CASSSQRLNTEAFF.